This T cell receptor (beta chain) originates from a study of blood T cells in healthy people across ages. Study-wide results and limits: Because donor CMV status was unknown, expanded clonotype changes were possibly confounded.

As regards this clonotype: What it recognizes is unknown.

The CDR3 covers 12 residues. Trimming left V 7 bases short and J 6 bases short, with 12 bases between. A sample-barcoded 5' primer and a J-beta primer mix were used in a second PCR of roughly 7 to 11 cycles. Using its own MiXCR run on the 5' RACE reads, TCRdb lists one record per CDR3 protein. The sample has roughly 1,300,000 distinct CDR3 sequences, 59% seen once. This chain links TRBV12-3 or TRBV12-4 with TRBJ1-2, with a weak D call TRBD1 (5 bases). The sample was blood. This TCR was sampled from a man younger than 30 in good health. The CDR3 loop reads CASTVGTDGYTF. The CDR3, as DNA: TGTGCCAGCACCGTAGGGACCGATGGCTACACCTTC.